This T cell receptor beta chain is drawn from a study of blood T cell repertoires in COVID-19. The CDR3 contains 15 residues. V was pared by 1 base and J by 1 base, with 2 bases of the junction left unmatched. Germline V lookup: CDR1 SGHTA, CDR2 FQGNSA. The table came from immunoSEQ multiplex PCR; TCRdb's copy has only in-frame clones and leaves some out. The table records roughly 100,000 clones, almost 85% of them present only once. Sequencing used peripheral blood. The TCR originated in a man aged 40-49 years with active or convalescent COVID-19. The V and J genes are TRBV7-2 and TRBJ2-7; 9 bases line up with TRBD2. The CDR3 bases are TGTGCCAGCAGCTTAGTAGCGGGGGCGTCCTACGAGCAGTACTTC. This translates into CASSLVAGASYEQYF.